This entry describes one T cell receptor (beta chain). The CDR3 contains 15 residues. Trimming shortened V by 4 bases and J by 6 bases, and 16 bases separated the two germline ends. Germline V gene lookup returns CDR1 MNHNS and CDR2 SASEGT. These data originate in a study of T cell changes during pregnancy in multiple sclerosis. The data were produced by immunoSEQ multiplex PCR, yet TCRdb's version contains in-frame clones alone and is incomplete. The sample records approximately 46,000 clones, around 90% being singletons. This chain uses TRBV6-1 with TRBJ2-1; tentative D call: TRBD2 (5 bases). Sequences were derived from peripheral blood, sampled after pregnancy. This TCR derives from a female donor in good health, enrolled as a control in a pregnancy study. As DNA, the CDR3 is TGTGCCAGCAGTGTTCTCCCCCCTGGAGGCAATGAGCAGTTCTTC. It is translated as CASSVLPPGGNEQFF.